These 19 T cell receptor beta chains were all obtained from the same sample, sequenced in a study of cytomegalovirus exposure and HLA in healthy donors. A multiplex PCR was run with 60 Vbeta primers and 13 Jbeta primers. Profiled with immunoSEQ multiplex PCR; TCRdb holds only in-frame clones, not every one. The table shows some 200,000 clones, with roughly a tenth occurring only once. The sequencing sample was made of PBMCs. The receptors shown here come from a woman aged 25 to 39 in good health and CMV-seropositive.

This clone was seen a handful of times. The chain carries TRBV18 and TRBJ2-5; maybe TRBD2 (6 bases). V was cut by 3 bases and J by 4 bases, with 12 bases left in between. CDR1 is KGHSH and CDR2 is LQKENI in the germline V gene. The CDR3 spans 14 residues. The CDR3 region is CASSPSTSVETQYF. The CDR3 DNA reads as TGTGCCAGCTCACCTTCGACTAGTGTAGAGACCCAGTACTTC.

J is TRBJ1-1 and V is TRBV27; D is undetermined. The CDR3 sequence is 15 residues long. V lost 3 bases and J lost 5, with 16 bases in between. CDR1 and CDR2 from the germline V gene are MNHEY and SMNVEV (reference sequence). CDR3 sequence reads: CASSFTGRHGTEAFF. The CDR3 DNA reads as TGTGCCAGCAGTTTCACGGGGAGGCATGGAACTGAAGCTTTCTTT.

This clone was seen only a few times. CDR3 nucleotide sequence: TGCGCCAGCAGCTTTAACCGAGGAGCGGGCATGAACACTGAAGCTTTCTTT. Translated, it gives CASSFNRGAGMNTEAFF. The chain links TRBV5-1 to TRBJ1-1, with no clear D. V gave up 2 bases and J gave up 0 bases, with 17 bases separating them. Germline V CDR1 and CDR2: SGHRS, YFSETQ. CDR3 length: 17 amino acids. The full variable domain, completed using reference TRBV5-1 and TRBJ1-1, is KAGVTQTPRYLIKTRGQQVTLSCSPISGHRSVSWYQQTPGQGLQFLFEYFSETQRNKGNFPGRFSGRQFSNSRSEMNVSTLELGDSALYLCASSFNRGAGMNTEAFFGQGTRLTVV.

This clone was counted only a few times. The sample has other DNA sequences that encode this CDR3 too. The rearrangement joins TRBV7-8 to TRBJ1-2; a weak D match, TRBD1 (5 bases). The CDR3 has 12 amino acids. V was shortened by 4 bases and J by 6 bases, with 9 bases between the two germline ends. Germline CDR1 reads SGHVS; CDR2 reads FQNEAQ. CDR3 amino acids: CASSSGGNGYTF. Written as DNA, the CDR3 is TGTGCCAGCAGCTCCGGGGGGAATGGCTACACCTTC.

About this clone itself: The identical CDR3 is also encoded by other nucleotide sequences in the sample. The chain recombines TRBV15 with TRBJ2-7; a possible D gene is TRBD1 (6 bases). There are 13 residues in the CDR3. CDR1 is LNHNV, CDR2 YYDKDF, per germline (reference sequence). Trimming shortened V by 0 bases and J by 4 bases, and 7 bases separated the two germline ends. In DNA form, the CDR3 reads TGTGCCACCAGCAGAGACAGGGGTTACGAGCAGTACTTC. This encodes CATSRDRGYEQYF.

This clone has only a few counts. This chain uses TRBV29-1 with TRBJ2-7; weak D call: TRBD2 (6 bases). The length of the CDR3 is 13 residues. Trimming left V 6 bases short and J 4 bases short, with 16 bases between. The V gene's germline CDR1 is SQVTM and CDR2 ANQGSEA. CDR3 sequence (DNA): TGCAGCGTCGCCCGACTAGAATCTTACGAGCAGTACTTC. Amino acid sequence: CSVARLESYEQYF.

This chain links TRBV5-4 with TRBJ2-3, with 11 bases matching TRBD2. V dropped 4 bases and J dropped 2; count of bases not matched to a gene: 3. The V gene's germline CDR1 is SGHNT and CDR2 YYREEE (reference sequence). This CDR3 spans 15 amino acids. Here the CDR3 reads CASSPGLADTDTQYF. CDR3 DNA sequence: TGTGCCAGCAGCCCGGGACTAGCGGACACAGATACGCAGTATTTT.

V is TRBV19 and J is TRBJ1-2; D remains ambiguous. CDR3 length: 15 residues. Germline V CDR1 and CDR2: LNHDA, SQIVND (reference sequence). V lost 5 bases, J lost 9 bases, and 22 bases lay in between. CDR3 in amino acids: CASSPSSSFQYRYTF. CDR3 nucleotides: TGTGCCAGTAGTCCCAGTTCGTCTTTTCAGTATCGCTACACCTTC.

This clone was picked up a small number of times. This chain joins TRBV27 and TRBJ2-7; D might be TRBD1 (5 bases). The CDR3 is made up of 14 amino acids. CDR1 and CDR2 (germline): MNHEY, SMNVEV (reference sequence). With 2 bases removed from V and 2 bases from J, the gap between germline ends came to 10 bases. The CDR3 DNA is TGTGCCAGCAGTTTACTTTCAGGGACCTACGAGCAGTACTTC. Translated: CASSLLSGTYEQYF.

The chain recombines TRBV10-3 with TRBJ1-1; D gene uncertain. CDR3 size: 15 residues. Germline loops: CDR1 ENHRY, CDR2 SYGVKD. V lost 2 bases and J lost 4, with 14 bases in between. The DNA of the CDR3 is TGTGCCATCAGTGAGAACGCCGCAGGCCCCACTGAAGCTTTCTTT. Its translation is CAISENAAGPTEAFF.

The chain employs TRBV7-2 and TRBJ2-5, with 11 nucleotides matching TRBD1. J was trimmed by 5 bases and V by 5 bases; bases with no gene match: 7. The CDR3 is made up of 15 amino acids. Germline values: CDR1 SGHTA, CDR2 FQGNSA. The CDR3 reads CASSRRDRGGETQYF. CDR3 sequence (DNA): TGTGCCAGCAGCCGCCGGGACAGGGGGGGGGAGACCCAGTACTTC.

In its sample, this clone was seen a few times. The CDR3 DNA reads as TGTGCCAGTAGTCCCCTCCTTGGGACAGCTCTTCATAGCAATCAGCCCCAGCATTTT. This encodes CASSPLLGTALHSNQPQHF. The chain uses TRBV19 and TRBJ1-5, with 7 bases fitting TRBD1. This CDR3 is 19 amino acids long. Germline values: CDR1 LNHDA, CDR2 SQIVND (reference sequence). The ends lost 5 bases at V and 0 bases at J; junction bases unmatched: 16.

This clone occurred a few times. V is TRBV21-1 and J is TRBJ2-7; the table's D call of TRBD2 was not tested on the DNA. TRBV21-1 is termed a pseudogene. This CDR3 comprises 16 residues. DNA of the CDR3: TGTGCCAGCAGCAAAGAGATAGCGGGGAACCCCTACGAGCAGTACTTC. Residues: CASSKEIAGNPYEQYF.

Comments on this clone: The sample has other DNA sequences that encode this CDR3 too. The rearrangement uses TRBV4-2 and TRBJ2-5, with 7 bases matching TRBD2. V dropped 4 bases and J dropped 1; count of bases not matched to a gene: 12. The CDR3 has 17 residues. In germline, CDR1 is LGHNA, CDR2 YNFKEQ. The CDR3 bases are TGTGCCAGCAGCCGTCTTTATGAGCGGGGCCCCCAAGAGACCCAGTACTTC. Protein sequence: CASSRLYERGPQETQYF.

The chain joins TRBV12-5 to TRBJ2-1; TRBD2 matches at 8 bases. Germline V gene data show CDR1 as LGHNT and CDR2 as FRNRAP. Trimming removed 0 bases from V and 4 bases from J; junction bases left unmatched: 11. The CDR3 totals 18 residues. DNA of the CDR3: TGTGCTAGTGGTTTGGTTATGATTCTCGGCGGGGGGTACAATGAGCAGTTCTTC. It is translated as CASGLVMILGGGYNEQFF.

The gene calls are TRBV7-2 and TRBJ1-2, with D perhaps TRBD1 (5 bases). Trimming took 5 bases from V and 0 from J, leaving 13 bases between them. CDR1 is SGHTA and CDR2 is FQGNSA in the germline V gene. This CDR3 has 15 amino acids. DNA for the CDR3: TGTGCCAGCAGCCTTCGTCAAGGGGCTAACTATGGCTACACCTTC. Amino acid sequence: CASSLRQGANYGYTF.

This CDR3 reads CASSQEGQGGEQYF. The CDR3 DNA reads as TGCGCCAGCAGCCAAGAAGGGCAGGGGGGTGAGCAGTACTTC. The chain couples TRBV4-1 to TRBJ2-7; D is possibly TRBD1 (7 bases). Trimming took off 0 bases at V and 7 bases at J, with 13 bases between the two ends. Germline CDR1 is MGHRA and CDR2 is YSYEKL. The CDR3 runs 14 residues.

This rearrangement joins TRBV9 to TRBJ2-7; 9 nucleotides line up with TRBD2. CDR3 size: 15 residues. V lost 3 bases to trimming and J lost 6 bases; unmatched junction nucleotides: 10. The germline gives CDR1 SGDLS, CDR2 YYNGEE. CDR3 nucleotides: TGTGCCAGCAGCGGACCCGCGGGAGGGGCGGGCGAGCAGTACTTC. Its translation: CASSGPAGGAGEQYF.

There are a few counts of this clone. The chain uses TRBV7-2 and TRBJ2-1; D might be TRBD2 (6 bases). V lost 4 bases to trimming and J lost 3 bases, with 16 bases between them. Germline V CDR1 and CDR2: SGHTA, FQGNSA. CDR3 length: 16 amino acids. CDR3 in DNA: TGTGCCAGCAGCTGGGACTCCCGGGACTTCTACAATGAGCAGTTCTTC. The encoded protein is CASSWDSRDFYNEQFF.